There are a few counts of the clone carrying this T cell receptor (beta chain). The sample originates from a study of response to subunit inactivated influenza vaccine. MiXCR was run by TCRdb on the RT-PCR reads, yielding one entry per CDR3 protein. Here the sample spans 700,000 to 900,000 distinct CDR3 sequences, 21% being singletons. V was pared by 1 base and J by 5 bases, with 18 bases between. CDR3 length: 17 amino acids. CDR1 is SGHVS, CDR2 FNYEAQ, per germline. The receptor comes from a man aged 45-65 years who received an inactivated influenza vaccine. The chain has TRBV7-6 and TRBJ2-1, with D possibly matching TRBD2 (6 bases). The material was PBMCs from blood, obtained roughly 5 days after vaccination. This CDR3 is CASSLVLRGRINNEQFF. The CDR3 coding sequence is TGTGCCAGCAGCTTAGTATTGAGAGGGAGGATCAACAATGAGCAGTTCTTC. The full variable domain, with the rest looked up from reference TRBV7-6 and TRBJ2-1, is GAGVSQSPRYKVTKRGQDVALRCDPISGHVSLYWYRQALGQGPEFLTYFNYEAQQDKSGLPNDRFSAERPEGSISTLTIQRTEQRDSAMYRCASSLVLRGRINNEQFFGPGTRLTVL.